This paragraph reports one TCR beta chain. Its specificity is unknown. This record comes from a study of T cells in Graves' hyperthyroidism and ophthalmopathy. Study-level results: Most expanded thyroid clonotypes above 0.001 also appeared in blood. Patients with ophthalmopathy were separated from those with stable hyperthyroidism by a 13 V-J model. The model anticipated ophthalmopathy a median around six months pre-onset.

CDR1 is DFQATT, CDR2 SNEGSKA, per germline (reference sequence). Trimming shortened V by 5 bases and J by 9 bases, and 5 bases separated the two germline ends. CDR3 size: 10 residues. Uncontrolled infection, other autoimmune disease, pregnancy or lactation led to exclusion. The TCR beta CDR3 regions underwent amplification using RNA transcripts as the source. RT-PCR in the first round (using the HTBI primer set) targeted the TCR CDR3. TCRdb re-called the multiplex PCR reads with MiXCR, one entry per CDR3 protein. This table holds about 500,000 distinct CDR3 sequences, 35% to 50% found once. Sequenced sample: peripheral blood or thyroid tissue (not recorded which). The clonotype comes from an adult woman with Graves' disease, either hyperthyroidism or ophthalmopathy (not recorded which). This chain links TRBV20-1 with TRBJ1-6; D is unclear. The CDR3, as DNA: TGCAGTGCTGGAGCTTCACCCCTCCACTTT. Translating gives CSAGASPLHF.